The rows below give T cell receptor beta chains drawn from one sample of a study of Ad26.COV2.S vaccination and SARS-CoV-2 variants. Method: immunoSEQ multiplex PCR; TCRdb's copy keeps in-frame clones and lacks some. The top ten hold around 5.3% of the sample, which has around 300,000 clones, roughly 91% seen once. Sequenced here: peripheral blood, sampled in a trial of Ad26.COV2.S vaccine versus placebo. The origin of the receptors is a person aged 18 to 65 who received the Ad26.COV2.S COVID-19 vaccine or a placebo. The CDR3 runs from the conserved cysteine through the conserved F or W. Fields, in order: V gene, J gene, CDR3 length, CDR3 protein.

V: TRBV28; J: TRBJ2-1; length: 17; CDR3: CASSSPRGGLRAGEQFF
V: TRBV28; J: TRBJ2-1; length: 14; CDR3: CASSLLDFYNEQFF
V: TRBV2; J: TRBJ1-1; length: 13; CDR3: CAISGGRGTEAFF
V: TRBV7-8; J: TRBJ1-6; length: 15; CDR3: CASSRAVSYNSPLHF
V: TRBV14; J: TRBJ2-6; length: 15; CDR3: CASSRAPSGANVLTF
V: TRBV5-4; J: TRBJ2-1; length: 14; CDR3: CASSGDTVYNEQFF
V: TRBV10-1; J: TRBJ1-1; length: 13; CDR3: CASSGQLNTEAFF
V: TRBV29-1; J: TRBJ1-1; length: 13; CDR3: CSVEGQTNTEAFF
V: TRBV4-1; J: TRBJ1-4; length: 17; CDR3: CASSQDRLGQGYEKLFF
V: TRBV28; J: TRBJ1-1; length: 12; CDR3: CASSLMNTEAFF
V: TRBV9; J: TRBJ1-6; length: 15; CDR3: CASSPSRQYNSPLHF
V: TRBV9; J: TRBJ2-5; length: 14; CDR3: CASSVTGEGETQYF
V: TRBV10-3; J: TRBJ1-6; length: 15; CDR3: CAISESGKARSPLHF
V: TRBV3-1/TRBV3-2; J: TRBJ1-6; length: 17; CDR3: CASSQFSRTAYNSPLHF
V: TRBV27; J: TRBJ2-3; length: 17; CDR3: CASRSFLRDRSTDTQYF
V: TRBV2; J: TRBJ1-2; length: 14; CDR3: CASSAGDEGYGYTF
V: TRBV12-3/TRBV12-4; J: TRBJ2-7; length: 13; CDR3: CASSLAGPYEQYF
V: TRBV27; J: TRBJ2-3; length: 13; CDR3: CASSNPDVATQYF
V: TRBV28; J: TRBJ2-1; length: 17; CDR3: CASSLGRFTSSYNEQFF
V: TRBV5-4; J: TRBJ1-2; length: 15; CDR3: CASSWGDRESYGYTF
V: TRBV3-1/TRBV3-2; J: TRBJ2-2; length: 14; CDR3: CASSPEQGRGELFF
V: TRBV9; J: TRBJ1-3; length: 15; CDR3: CASSAKGSSGNTIYF
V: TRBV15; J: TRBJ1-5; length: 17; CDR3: CATSSKAGATSNQPQHF
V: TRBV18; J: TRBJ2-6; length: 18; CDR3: CASSPQKRGWSGANVLTF
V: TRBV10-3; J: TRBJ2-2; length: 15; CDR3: CAISDSRSNTGELFF
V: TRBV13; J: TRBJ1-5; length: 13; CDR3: CASSLAPNQPQHF
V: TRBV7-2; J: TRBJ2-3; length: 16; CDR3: CASSSRTAGITDTQYF
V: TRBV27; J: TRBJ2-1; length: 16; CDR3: CASSLSRDSSYNEQFF
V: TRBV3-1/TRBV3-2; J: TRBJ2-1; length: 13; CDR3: CASSQDLASEQFF
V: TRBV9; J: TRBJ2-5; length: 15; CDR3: CASSVGDTTQETQYF
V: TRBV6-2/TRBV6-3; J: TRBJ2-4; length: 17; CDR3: CASSTDPTSQPKNIQYF
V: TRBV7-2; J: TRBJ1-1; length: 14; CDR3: CASSSRAHSDEAFF
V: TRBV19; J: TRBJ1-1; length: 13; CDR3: CASSQWGRAEAFF
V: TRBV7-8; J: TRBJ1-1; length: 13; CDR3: CASSREMDTEAFF
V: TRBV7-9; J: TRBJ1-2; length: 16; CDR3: CASSLGGTGEVNGYTF
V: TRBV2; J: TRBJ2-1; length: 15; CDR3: CAVRAGEDSYNEQFF
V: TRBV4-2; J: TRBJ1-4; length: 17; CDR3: CASSQSPGGRGGEKLFF
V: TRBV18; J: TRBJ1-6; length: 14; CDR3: CASSFDPYNSPLHF